This T cell receptor beta chain derives from a study of cytomegalovirus exposure and HLA in healthy donors. Study-wide results and limits: Analyses of presence/absence relied on an assumption of roughly uniform sequencing depth across donors. Earlier findings revealed that most TCR beta V segments proved productive either about 87% or about 30% of the time.

Use of 60 Vbeta and 13 Jbeta primers characterized the PCR. The table came from immunoSEQ multiplex PCR; TCRdb's copy has only in-frame clones and leaves some out. This sample yields 200,000 to 300,000 clones, of which about 80% are seen a single time; 8% belongs to the top ten. A remark on this clone: Its matching antigen is unknown.

V was clipped by 8 bases and J by 1 base; unmatched bases: 7. CDR1 is SNHLY and CDR2 is FYNNEI in the germline V gene. This CDR3 is 15 amino acids long. Sequencing used PBMCs. The chain uses TRBV2 and TRBJ2-2; 7 bases map to TRBD2. The clonotype was recovered from an older woman in good health and CMV-seropositive. The CDR3 protein is CASGGGILNTGELFF. Here the CDR3 DNA reads TGTGCCAGCGGGGGGGGAATACTGAACACCGGGGAGCTGTTTTTT. The variable domain in full, completed from reference TRBV2 and TRBJ2-2, reads EPEVTQTPSHQVTQMGQEVILRCVPISNHLYFYWYRQILGQKVEFLVSFYNNEISEKSEIFDDQFSVERPDGSNFTLKIRSTKLEDSAMYFCASGGGILNTGELFFGEGSRLTVL.